This TCR beta chain was profiled in a study of blood T cells in healthy people across ages. Study background: Per every two T cells, about one barcoded beta molecule was captured by template switching. Notes on the study in general: Per million T cells, TCR beta diversity dropped about linearly as age rose. Both higher diversity and more naive CD4+ cells marked long-lived donors when set against aged donors.

Using a J-beta primer mix together with a sample-barcoded 5' primer, a second PCR was run for roughly 7 to 11 cycles. Each cDNA molecule was tagged by a template-switch adaptor that had 12 random nucleotides. TCRdb passed the 5' RACE reads through MiXCR, listing each CDR3 protein once. The sample shows more than 650,000 distinct CDR3 sequences, about 53% of them seen only once. Details on this clonotype: Its antigen is not known.

CDR1 and CDR2 from the germline V gene are MNHEY and SVGAGI. The CDR3 totals 16 residues. Trimming removed 5 bases from V and 2 bases from J, with 16 bases in between. The receptor comes from a man aged 80 or over in good health. The V call is TRBV6-5, the J call TRBJ2-1; tentative D call: TRBD1 (6 bases). What was sequenced was blood. The CDR3 here is CASSPQGLRTYNEQFF. The DNA of the CDR3 is TGTGCCAGCAGTCCTCAGGGGTTAAGGACCTACAATGAGCAGTTCTTC.